This T cell receptor beta chain comes out of a study of hypomethylating agent response in myelodysplastic syndrome. TCRdb keeps only in-frame clones here, not all; method: immunoSEQ multiplex PCR. The repertoire holds some 970 clones, about three quarters seen once, with roughly 19% in the top ten. This clone is a singleton in its sample. This TCR was sampled from a human donor with myelodysplastic syndrome. The sample consisted of bone marrow, taken before or after starting hypomethylating agent treatment for myelodysplastic syndrome (not recorded which).

The CDR3 nucleotides read TGTGCCAGCAGCTTAGAAGACCATACGCAGTATTTT. It codes for CASSLEDHTQYF. The rearrangement links TRBV7-9 to TRBJ2-3; no clear D. This CDR3 spans 12 amino acids. V shed 1 base and J shed 7 bases, with 6 bases lying between them. In germline, CDR1 is SEHNR, CDR2 FQNEAQ (reference sequence).